This T cell receptor (beta chain) was sequenced in a study of identical twins. Only a few counts were recorded for this clonotype. Its cognate antigen is unknown. A template switching step contributed a universal primer site, while unique molecular identifiers were present in the cDNA. Each CDR3 protein gets one entry after TCRdb re-called the 5' RACE reads with MiXCR. The table records hundreds of thousands of distinct CDR3 sequences, about 12% of them present only once. Study-level findings and limits: It was possible that invariant MAIT and iNKT cells partly confounded the zero-insertion analyses. There was more out-of-frame TCR alpha sharing in monozygotic twins than models estimated. Where beta out-of-frame sequences were concerned, excess twin sharing was weaker.

The CDR3 spans 13 residues. The ends were cut back, 2 bases at V and 6 bases at J, with 10 bases in the middle. Germline V gene data show CDR1 as MDHEN and CDR2 as SYDVKM. These same data were also listed under a study on yellow fever vaccine responses in identical twins.

The rearrangement links TRBV28 to TRBJ1-2; D unclear. The receptor comes from a woman aged 18-30 years in good health. The material sequenced was PBMCs. CDR3 coding DNA: TGTGCCAGCAGTTTAGGACCTGGTGATGGCTACACCTTC. It translates to CASSLGPGDGYTF.